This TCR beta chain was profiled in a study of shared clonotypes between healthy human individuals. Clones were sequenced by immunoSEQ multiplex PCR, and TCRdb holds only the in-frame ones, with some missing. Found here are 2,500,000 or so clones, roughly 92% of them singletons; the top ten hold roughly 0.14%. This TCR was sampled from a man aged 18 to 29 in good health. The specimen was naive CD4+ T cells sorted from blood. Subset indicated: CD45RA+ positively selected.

In DNA, the CDR3 is TGTGCCAGCACCCCCGAGGAAAGGATCATTCTAGCCAAAAACATTCAGTACTTC. Translation gives CASTPEERIILAKNIQYF. This sequence joins TRBV27 and TRBJ2-4; D gene ambiguous. Germline V gives CDR1 MNHEY, CDR2 SMNVEV (reference sequence). Trimming left V 7 bases short and J 0 bases short, with 22 bases between. The CDR3 length is 18 residues.